This T cell receptor (beta chain) originates from a study of blood T cell repertoires in COVID-19. Study-level information: Donors in the United States, Italy and Spain gave samples during acute or convalescent COVID-19. The analysed material was cDNA or gDNA that came from T cells, B-cell-depleted T cells, or PBMCs.

The authors' processing: Amplification of reference gene primers was used by the study to estimate nucleated cell counts. Produced via immunoSEQ multiplex PCR; TCRdb's table is partial and in-frame only. V, J and clone size derive from that table, while D and trimming were established from the DNA sequence. The repertoire has hundreds of thousands of clones, almost 85% of them found once; the top ten carry 1.9%. Per the germline V gene, CDR1 is MNHEY and CDR2 is SMNVEV (reference sequence). This CDR3 is built from 13 residues. Between the trimmed V and J ends, which lost 5 bases and 1 base, there was a span of 8 bases.

The receptor was isolated from a woman aged 80 or over with acute or convalescent COVID-19. Source material: peripheral blood. This rearrangement joins TRBV27 to TRBJ1-1; D gene unclear. In DNA, the CDR3 is TGTGCCAGCAGTCGCCCCGGGAACACTGAAGCTTTCTTT. It is translated as CASSRPGNTEAFF.